Shown below are 8 T cell receptor beta chains from a single sample sequenced in a study of PD-1 blockade in classical Hodgkin lymphoma. Generated by immunoSEQ multiplex PCR, the TCRdb table keeps only in-frame clones and is missing some. This sample has 90,000 or so clones, with over 90% found just once. All trial patients relapsed after autologous stem cell transplantation. This specimen consisted of peripheral blood mononuclear cells (PBMCs), obtained before the second cycle of nivolumab. Source of these receptors: a human donor with classical Hodgkin lymphoma.

This chain links TRBV19 with TRBJ2-2; no reliable D call. Germline loops: CDR1 LNHDA, CDR2 SQIVND (reference sequence). The CDR3 is 12 residues long. The ends were cut back, 5 bases at V and 7 bases at J, with 8 bases in the middle. CDR3 amino acids: CASSYAHGELFF. The CDR3 DNA is TGTGCCAGTAGTTACGCACACGGGGAGCTGTTTTTT.

This rearrangement joins TRBV6-5 to TRBJ1-2; D gene uncertain. The V end was cut by 2 bases, the J end by 5 bases, with 6 bases between. The CDR3 sequence is 12 residues long. CDR1 MNHEY and CDR2 SVGAGI come from the germline V gene. The CDR3 DNA is TGTGCCAGCAGTTACGGCACGTATGGCTACACCTTC. Its protein is CASSYGTYGYTF.

This chain connects TRBV27 to TRBJ2-7, with TRBD2 matching 7 bases. The CDR3 is 13 residues long. Germline V gives CDR1 MNHEY, CDR2 SMNVEV (reference sequence). Germline trimming cut 7 bases from V and 5 bases from J; bases unmatched to any gene: 8. Written as DNA, the CDR3 is TGTGCCAGCACATACGGCGGGGGAAACGAGCAGTACTTC. Translation gives CASTYGGGNEQYF.

The J gene is TRBJ2-5, the V gene TRBV7-6; 12 nucleotides align to TRBD2. With 5 bases clipped from V and 1 base from J, the junction kept 8 bases outside the gene matches. CDR1 is SGHVS and CDR2 is FNYEAQ in the germline V gene. The CDR3 has 17 residues. In nucleotides, the CDR3 is TGTGCCAGCAGCCCCCGGACTAGCGGGACCCTCCAAGAGACCCAGTACTTC. It is translated as CASSPRTSGTLQETQYF. The full variable domain, in which reference TRBV7-6 and TRBJ2-5 provide the parts outside the CDR3, is GAGVSQSPRYKVTKRGQDVALRCDPISGHVSLYWYRQALGQGPEFLTYFNYEAQQDKSGLPNDRFSAERPEGSISTLTIQRTEQRDSAMYRCASSPRTSGTLQETQYFGPGTRLLVL.

V usage is TRBV28 and J usage is TRBJ1-2; D is uncertain. Germline V lookup: CDR1 MDHEN, CDR2 SYDVKM. This CDR3 region has 12 residues. V lost 4 bases, J lost 6 bases, and 9 bases lay in between. CDR3 residues: CASSSPTHGYTF. The DNA for the CDR3 is TGTGCCAGCAGTTCTCCGACCCATGGCTACACCTTC.

This clone was seen once. The chain is built from TRBV4-2 and TRBJ2-2, with D possibly being TRBD1 (5 bases). V shed 1 base and J shed 10 bases, with 10 bases lying between them. CDR1 LGHNA and CDR2 YNFKEQ come from the germline V gene. The CDR3 runs 13 residues. For the CDR3, the DNA is TGTGCCAGCAGCCAAGTCGACAGCCCGGAGCTGTTTTTT. This translates into CASSQVDSPELFF.

The V gene is TRBV6-5, the J gene TRBJ1-1; D is ambiguous. This CDR3 comprises 14 residues. The germline V gene encodes CDR1 MNHEY and CDR2 SVGAGI. V gave up 7 bases and J gave up 0 bases, with 12 bases separating them. This CDR3 is CASTSGSMNTEAFF. The CDR3 DNA reads TGTGCCAGCACGTCAGGCTCCATGAACACTGAAGCTTTCTTT.

This sequence joins TRBV29-1 and TRBJ2-7; 11 bases fit TRBD1. Germline CDR1 reads SQVTM; CDR2 reads ANQGSEA. The CDR3 sequence is 15 residues long. V lost 8 bases to trimming and J lost 3 bases; unmatched junction nucleotides: 12. In DNA, the CDR3 is TGCAGCACCGCGTTTTGGACAGGGGGCAGCTACGAGCAGTACTTC. Translated: CSTAFWTGGSYEQYF.